This TCR beta chain was sequenced in a study of cytomegalovirus exposure and HLA in healthy donors. General study results and limits: According to a subsequent analysis, TCR clusters from the first cohort were inclined to appear together in the 120 validation repertoires.

Turning to this clone: Its target is unknown.

The germline gives CDR1 MNHEY, CDR2 SMNVEV (reference sequence). Trimming took 5 bases from V and 4 from J, leaving 20 bases between them. The CDR3 spans 16 residues. Profiling relied on immunoSEQ multiplex PCR, and the TCRdb table lists in-frame clones only, not all of them. Among around 350,000 clones, roughly 89% were seen once, and the ten largest hold roughly 0.83%. The donors formed part of the roughly 120-subject validation cohort, distinct from the approximately 630-subject first cohort. The sequencing sample was made of PBMCs. The chain links TRBV27 to TRBJ1-2, with D possibly TRBD1 on 5 matching bases. The sequence derives from a woman between 18 and 30 years old in good health and CMV-seronegative. The CDR3 nucleotides read TGTGCCAGCAGTGGGGTGGGGCCCGTAGGTATCTATGGCTACACCTTC. Protein: CASSGVGPVGIYGYTF.